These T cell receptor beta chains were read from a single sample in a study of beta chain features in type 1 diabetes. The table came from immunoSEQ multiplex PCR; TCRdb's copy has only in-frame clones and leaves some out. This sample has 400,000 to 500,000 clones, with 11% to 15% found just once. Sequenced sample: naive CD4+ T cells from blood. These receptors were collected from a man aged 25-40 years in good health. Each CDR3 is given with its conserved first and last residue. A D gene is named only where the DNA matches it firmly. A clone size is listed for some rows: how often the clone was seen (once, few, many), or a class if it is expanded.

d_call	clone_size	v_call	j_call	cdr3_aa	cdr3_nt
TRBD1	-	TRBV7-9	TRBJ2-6	CASSFPTTGPSGANVLTF	TGTGCCAGCAGCTTCCCTACGACAGGGCCCTCTGGGGCCAACGTCCTGACTTTC
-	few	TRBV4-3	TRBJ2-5	CASSQDKWGQETQYF	TGCGCCAGCAGCCAAGATAAGTGGGGGCAAGAGACCCAGTACTTC
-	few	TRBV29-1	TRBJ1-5	CSVGQSSNQPQHF	TGCAGCGTAGGACAGTCTAGCAATCAGCCCCAGCATTTT
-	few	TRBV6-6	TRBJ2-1	CASRQLGSSYNEQFF	TGTGCCAGCAGGCAACTAGGGAGCTCCTACAATGAGCAGTTCTTC
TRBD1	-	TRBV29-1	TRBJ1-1	CSVEEAGGTEAFF	TGCAGCGTTGAGGAGGCAGGGGGAACTGAAGCTTTCTTT
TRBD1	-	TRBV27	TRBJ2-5	CASSFNYRGQTQETQYF	TGTGCCAGCAGTTTTAACTACAGGGGACAGACACAAGAGACCCAGTACTTC
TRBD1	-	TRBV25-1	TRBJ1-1	CASDALGTGTEAFF	TGTGCCAGTGACGCCTTGGGGACAGGCACTGAAGCTTTCTTT
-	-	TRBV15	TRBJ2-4	CATSRGQAGLIQYF	TGTGCCACCAGCAGAGGACAGGCCGGGTTAATTCAGTACTTC
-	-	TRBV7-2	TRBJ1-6	CASSLDFWQANSPLHF	TGTGCCAGCAGCTTAGATTTTTGGCAAGCTAATTCACCCCTCCACTTT
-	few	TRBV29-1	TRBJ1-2	CSVEGGRGYTF	TGCAGCGTTGAAGGGGGAAGAGGCTACACCTTC
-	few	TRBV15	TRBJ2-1	CATSPRLSHSYNEQFF	TGTGCCACCAGCCCTCGCCTATCACACTCCTACAATGAGCAGTTCTTC
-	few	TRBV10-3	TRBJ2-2	CAISGRDNTGELFF	TGTGCCATCAGTGGTCGGGACAACACCGGGGAGCTGTTTTTT
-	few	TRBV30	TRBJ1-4	CAWGADEKLFF	TGTGCCTGGGGCGCAGATGAAAAACTGTTTTTT
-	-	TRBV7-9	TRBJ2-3	CASSLGKITGRTLTDTQYF	TGTGCCAGCAGCTTAGGGAAAATCACCGGTAGAACACTCACAGATACGCAGTATTTT
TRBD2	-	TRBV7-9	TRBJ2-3	CASSLPPAGSTDTQYF	TGTGCCAGCAGCCTCCCCCCAGCGGGGAGCACAGATACGCAGTATTTT
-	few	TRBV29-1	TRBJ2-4	CSVGGVRENIQYF	TGCAGCGTTGGAGGGGTAAGAGAAAACATTCAGTACTTC
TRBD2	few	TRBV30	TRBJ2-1	CAWSSGTSVNEQFF	TGTGCCTGGAGTTCCGGGACTAGTGTCAATGAGCAGTTCTTC
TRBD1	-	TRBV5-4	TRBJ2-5	CASSFPTGTGESQYF	TGTGCCAGCAGTTTTCCTACAGGGACAGGGGAGTCCCAGTACTTC
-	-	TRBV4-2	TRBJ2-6	CASSQDGGAGANVLTF	TGTGCCAGCAGCCAAGATGGAGGGGCTGGGGCCAACGTCCTGACTTTC
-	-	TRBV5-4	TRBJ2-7	CASSHTGREQYF	TGTGCCAGCAGTCATACAGGGCGCGAGCAGTACTTC
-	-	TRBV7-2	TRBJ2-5	CASSSVGAETQYF	TGTGCCAGCAGCTCCGTCGGGGCGGAGACCCAGTACTTC
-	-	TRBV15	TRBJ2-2	CATGRRVSTGELFF	TGTGCCACCGGGCGTAGGGTTAGCACCGGGGAGCTGTTTTTT
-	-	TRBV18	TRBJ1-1	CASSGQMNTEAFF	TGTGCCAGCTCCGGACAGATGAACACTGAAGCTTTCTTT
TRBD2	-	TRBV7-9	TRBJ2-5	CASSLAGGQETQYF	TGTGCCAGCAGCCTAGCGGGGGGGCAAGAGACCCAGTACTTC
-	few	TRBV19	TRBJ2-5	CASSSPGRPETQYF	TGTGCCAGTAGTAGCCCAGGCCGGCCGGAGACCCAGTACTTC
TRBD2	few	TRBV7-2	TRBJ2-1	CASSSHSGRAHYNEQFF	TGTGCCAGCAGTTCCCATAGCGGGAGGGCCCACTACAATGAGCAGTTCTTC
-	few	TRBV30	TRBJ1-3	CAWSVSGNTIYF	TGTGCCTGGAGTGTTTCCGGAAACACCATATATTTT
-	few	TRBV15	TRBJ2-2	CATSRGVGTGELFF	TGTGCCACCAGCAGAGGAGTTGGCACCGGGGAGCTGTTTTTT
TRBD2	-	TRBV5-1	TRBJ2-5	CASSVGLAGQETQYF	TGCGCCAGCAGCGTAGGACTAGCGGGGCAAGAGACCCAGTACTTC
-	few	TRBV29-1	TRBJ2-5	CSVGGSGPHQETQYF	TGCAGCGTTGGTGGAAGCGGACCCCACCAAGAGACCCAGTACTTC
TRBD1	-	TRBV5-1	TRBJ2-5	CASSSRRGTGGETQYF	TGCGCCAGCAGCTCCCGACGTGGGACAGGGGGAGAGACCCAGTACTTC
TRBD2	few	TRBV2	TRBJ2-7	CASRLAGEQYF	TGTGCCAGCCGCCTAGCGGGCGAGCAGTACTTC
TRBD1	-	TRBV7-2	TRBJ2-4	CASSVDRTNIQYF	TGTGCCAGCAGCGTGGACAGGACGAACATTCAGTACTTC
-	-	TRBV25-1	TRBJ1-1	CASSESAGKAFF	TGTGCCAGCAGTGAATCTGCAGGGAAAGCTTTCTTT
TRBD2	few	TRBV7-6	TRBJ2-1	CASSPTGLAGGPSYNEQFF	TGTGCCAGCAGCCCGACGGGACTAGCGGGAGGGCCTTCCTACAATGAGCAGTTCTTC
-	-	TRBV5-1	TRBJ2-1	CASSLRGDNEQFF	TGCGCCAGCAGCTTGCGGGGCGACAATGAGCAGTTCTTC
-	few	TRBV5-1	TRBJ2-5	CASSLAAFQETQYF	TGCGCCAGCAGCTTGGCGGCGTTCCAAGAGACCCAGTACTTC
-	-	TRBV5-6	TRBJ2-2	CASSPLGGGELFF	TGTGCCAGCAGCCCACTGGGAGGCGGGGAGCTGTTTTTT
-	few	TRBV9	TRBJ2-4	CASSVGGTDIQYF	TGTGCCAGCAGCGTAGGGGGCACGGACATTCAGTACTTC
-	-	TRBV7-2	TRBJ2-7	CASSLGPIPSYEQYF	TGTGCCAGCAGCTTAGGCCCGATCCCCTCCTACGAGCAGTACTTC
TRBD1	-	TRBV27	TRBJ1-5	CASRQGVRQPQHF	TGTGCCAGCAGGCAGGGGGTAAGGCAGCCCCAGCATTTT
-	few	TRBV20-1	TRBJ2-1	CSVNRLREQFF	TGCAGTGTCAACCGCTTAAGGGAGCAGTTCTTC
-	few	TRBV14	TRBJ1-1	CASSLTANTEAFF	TGTGCCAGCAGCCTGACAGCCAACACTGAAGCTTTCTTT
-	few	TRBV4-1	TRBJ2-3	CASSQDPNTDTQYF	TGCGCCAGCAGCCAAGATCCTAATACAGATACGCAGTATTTT
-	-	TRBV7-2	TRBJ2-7	CASSTQTQSYEQYF	TGTGCCAGCAGCACCCAGACACAATCCTACGAGCAGTACTTC
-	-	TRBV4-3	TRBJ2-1	CASSQEEPRNNYNEQFF	TGCGCCAGCAGCCAAGAGGAACCTCGAAACAACTACAATGAGCAGTTCTTC
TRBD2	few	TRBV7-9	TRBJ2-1	CASSSGGLAGIYNEQFF	TGTGCCAGCAGCTCAGGGGGACTAGCGGGGATCTACAATGAGCAGTTCTTC
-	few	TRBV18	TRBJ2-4	CASSPGVVRGRIAKNIQYF	TGTGCCAGCTCACCAGGGGTCGTCCGGGGACGAATAGCCAAAAACATTCAGTACTTC
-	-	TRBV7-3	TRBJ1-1	CASSLIPAGPEAFF	TGTGCCAGCAGCTTAATACCGGCCGGACCTGAAGCTTTCTTT
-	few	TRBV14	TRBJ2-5	CASSQWLTSEGIQETQYF	TGTGCCAGCAGCCAATGGCTCACCTCGGAGGGGATCCAAGAGACCCAGTACTTC
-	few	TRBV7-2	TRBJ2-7	CASSLGWAGEQYF	TGTGCCAGCAGCTTAGGATGGGCGGGCGAGCAGTACTTC
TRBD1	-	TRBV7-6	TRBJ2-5	CATAGTAQETQYF	TGTGCCACAGCCGGGACAGCTCAAGAGACCCAGTACTTC
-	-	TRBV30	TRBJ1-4	CAWTHGGGVNEKLFF	TGTGCCTGGACCCATGGAGGAGGGGTTAATGAAAAACTGTTTTTT